The sample holds one count of the clone carrying this TCR beta chain. Its target is unknown. Generated by immunoSEQ multiplex PCR, the TCRdb table keeps only in-frame clones and is missing some. The sample comprises approximately 2,300,000 clones, 80% to 95% of which are singletons, and around 0.4% rests with the top ten. The record originates from a study of shared clonotypes between healthy human individuals. Study in general: In total, the donors were two women and a few men aged 18 to 49.

The CDR3 covers 13 residues. Germline lookup yields CDR1 MNHNS and CDR2 SASEGT. V gave up 3 bases and J gave up 1 base, with 4 bases separating them. Study findings and constraints: Across a handful of donors, naive CD4 shared around 5%, naive CD8 3.5% to 4%, memory CD4 2% to 2.5%, memory CD8 0.4%. Against clonotypes common to all four donors, non-shared ones had lower generation probabilities.

The healthy adult donors were HIV-negative and reported no recent acute infections or vaccinations. The chain uses TRBV6-1 and TRBJ1-5; D gene uncertain. The TCR originated in a man between 18 and 29 years old in good health. Some clones in this sample may be carry-over from other donors' samples. Sequenced material: naive CD4+ T cells from PBMCs. Subset denoted: CD45RA+ positively selected. CDR3 bases: TGTGCCAGCAGTGATTTAAGCAATCAGCCCCAGCATTTT. This sequence encodes CASSDLSNQPQHF.